In this sample, the clone carrying this TCR beta chain turned up many times. Its matching antigen is unknown. CDR3 length: 13 amino acids. The V gene's germline CDR1 is SEHNR and CDR2 FQNEAQ (reference sequence). Trimming stripped 5 bases from V and 2 bases from J, with 10 bases between. Unique molecular identifiers were affixed to single, distinct cDNA molecules. TCRdb processed the 5' RACE reads anew with MiXCR; each CDR3 protein has one entry. The table includes almost 30,000 distinct CDR3 sequences, around 5.7% detected once. The data are from a study of early T cells in non-severe SARS-CoV-2 infection. Study at large: Unpaired chains resulted from sequencing bulk RNA of unsorted whole blood.

Overall study results and limits: VDJdb matching, biased toward anti-spike CD8 responses, missed private and CD4 specificities.

The TCR originated in an adult who was a healthcare worker with PCR-confirmed SARS-CoV-2 infection or an uninfected control (not recorded which). J is TRBJ2-7 and V is TRBV7-9; maybe TRBD1 (6 bases). The sample was whole blood. CDR3 coding DNA: TGTGCCAGCAGCCGGGACACCACCTACGAGCAGTACTTC. Amino acids: CASSRDTTYEQYF.